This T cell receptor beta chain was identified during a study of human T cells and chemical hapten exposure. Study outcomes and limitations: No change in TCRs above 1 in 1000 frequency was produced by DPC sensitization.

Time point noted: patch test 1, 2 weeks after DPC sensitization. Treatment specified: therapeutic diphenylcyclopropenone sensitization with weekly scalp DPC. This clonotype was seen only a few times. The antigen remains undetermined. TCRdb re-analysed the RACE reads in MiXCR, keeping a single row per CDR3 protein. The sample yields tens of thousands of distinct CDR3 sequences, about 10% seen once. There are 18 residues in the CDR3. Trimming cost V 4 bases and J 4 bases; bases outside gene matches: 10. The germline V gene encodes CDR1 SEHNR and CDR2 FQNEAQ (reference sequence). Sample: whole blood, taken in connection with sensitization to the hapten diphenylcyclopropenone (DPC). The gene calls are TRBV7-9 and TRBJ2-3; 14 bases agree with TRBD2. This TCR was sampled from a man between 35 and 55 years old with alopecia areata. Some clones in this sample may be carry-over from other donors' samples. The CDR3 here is CASSSPPGGLAGADTQYF. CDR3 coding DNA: TGTGCCAGCAGCTCACCCCCTGGGGGACTAGCGGGAGCAGATACGCAGTATTTT.